This T cell receptor (beta chain) was recovered during a study of blood T cell repertoires in COVID-19. The age range of participants was about 18 to 95 years, with residence in about two dozen US areas. In assigning cohorts, the study relied on participant-reported clinical history. Clones were sequenced by immunoSEQ multiplex PCR, and TCRdb holds only the in-frame ones, with some missing. Of about 200,000 clones listed, about 80% are singletons. Trimming pared 3 bases from V and 1 base from J, leaving 9 bases between. CDR3 length: 14 residues. Germline CDR1 is LGHDT and CDR2 is YNNKEL (reference sequence).

This TCR derives from a woman aged 45-59 years who had been exposed to COVID-19. The V call is TRBV3-1 (or the pseudogene TRBV3-2), the J call TRBJ1-1, with a weak D call TRBD1 (6 bases). Specimen: PBMCs or T cells enriched from blood (not recorded which). The CDR3 spells CASSHRGRNTEAFF. The DNA of the CDR3 is TGTGCCAGCAGCCACAGGGGAAGGAACACTGAAGCTTTCTTT.